This T cell receptor (beta chain) was recorded in a study of Ad26.COV2.S vaccination and SARS-CoV-2 variants. The assay was immunoSEQ multiplex PCR, and TCRdb's table has in-frame clones only and misses some. The data show a few hundred thousand clones, roughly 84% seen once. Germline V gene lookup returns CDR1 ENHRY and CDR2 SYGVKD. With 10 bases clipped from V and 0 bases from J, the junction kept 9 bases outside the gene matches. The CDR3 length is 15 residues. Only a few counts were recorded for this clone. Indicated treatment: approximately 18 received Ad26.COV2.S at low or high dose, single or two shots; about 5 received placebo; per-sample allocation not given. Specimens were obtained on day 63 following the first vaccine or placebo injection.

The sequenced sample was peripheral blood, obtained in a trial of Ad26.COV2.S vaccine versus placebo. The rearrangement joins TRBV10-3 to TRBJ1-1, with 9 bases that match TRBD1. The clonotype comes from a person between 18 and 60 years old who received the Ad26.COV2.S COVID-19 vaccine or a placebo. The CDR3: CASQTGTGLNTEAFF. DNA for the CDR3: TGTGCCAGCCAGACTGGGACAGGGTTGAACACTGAAGCTTTCTTT.